This T cell receptor (beta chain) was retrieved from a study of a mutant IDH1 vaccine in newly diagnosed glioma. Whole-study context: Once 4-6 weeks had passed after radiotherapy alone, vaccination started, or it started with temozolomide cycles.

Repertoires were generated with immunoSEQ multiplex PCR, while TCRdb's copy carries only in-frame clones and drops some. Of roughly 30,000 clones in the sample, around 90% were seen once. Concerning this clone itself: What it recognizes is unknown.

Per germline, CDR1 MNHEY and CDR2 SMNVEV (reference sequence). V lost 4 bases and J 10 bases, leaving 11 bases between the germline ends. The CDR3 sequence is 13 residues long. Time point: week 5, during vaccination. Each vaccine dose was 300 ug of mutant IDH1 20-mer peptide, with topical imiquimod. This material consisted of peripheral blood mononuclear cells (PBMCs), taken from a glioma patient whose treatment included an IDH1 peptide vaccine. The origin of this receptor is a woman between 40 and 55 years old with glioma. Some clones in this sample may be carry-over from other donors' samples. The chain combines TRBV27 with TRBJ1-6; possibly TRBD1 for D (5 bases). The CDR3 coding sequence is TGTGCCAGCAGTTCCCAGGGCCGCTCACCCCTCCACTTT. Amino acid sequence: CASSSQGRSPLHF.